This is a list of T cell receptor beta chains from one sample in a study of CD8+CD57+ T cells in acquired aplastic anemia. MiXCR, applied by TCRdb to the reads, yields one record per CDR3 protein. The sample lists about 200,000 distinct CDR3 sequences; about 60% were seen once. The sequenced material came from sorted CD4+, CD8+, or CD8+CD57+ T cells (not recorded which) from PBMCs. The source of these receptors is a human donor with aplastic anemia. CDR3s leave out the opening cysteine and the closing phenylalanine or tryptophan.

v_gene | len | CDR3aa
TRBV19 | 13 | ASSNSGTSGNTVY
TRBV24-1 | 9 | ATSKGETQY
TRBV10-3 | 11 | AISDYGNYGYT
TRBV29-1 | 13 | SVDLSTSGSYEQY
TRBV11-1 | 13 | ASSMTSGSRDEQF
TRBV7-8 | 12 | ASSPGVTSHEQF
TRBV12-3/TRBV12-4 | 12 | ASSLGQGFTEAF
TRBV2 | 15 | ASRMGLAGVNTGELF
TRBV25-1 | 11 | ASSESGSGELF
TRBV4-3 | 13 | ASSQDLSGNTEAF
TRBV29-1 | 12 | SVEQLVAYNEQF
TRBV20-1 | 10 | SAVGTSYEQY
TRBV9 | 15 | ASSAKDRPVRTGELF
TRBV24-1 | 13 | ATSDRGQGNNEQF
TRBV20-1 | 12 | SARGGGGQETQY
TRBV10-3 | 13 | AIARTLQNSYEQY
TRBV29-1 | 12 | SVEDRGQIYGYT
TRBV14 | 13 | ASSQGGQGSGGYT
TRBV7-2 | 12 | ASSLVGSGFEQY
TRBV19 | 14 | ASSKWGGGLQDEQF
TRBV20-1 | 10 | SNLAGANEQF
TRBV9 | 14 | ASSVVGDNQGNTIY
TRBV11-2 | 12 | ASTPSPLSYEQY
TRBV20-1 | 11 | SAIRDRGYEQY
TRBV10-3 | 14 | AISMTSGGSYNEQF
TRBV7-9 | 12 | ASSTSGKADTQY
TRBV24-1 | 12 | ATSDPAGGNEQY
TRBV7-8 | 9 | ASTTTTGYT
TRBV12-3/TRBV12-4 | 15 | ASSAPGLAVNTDTQY
TRBV30 | 11 | AWNSGANYGYT
TRBV18 | 13 | ASSPAQGSPYEQY
TRBV6-6 | 13 | ASSYFAGANYGYT
TRBV11-2 | 13 | ASSLDLAGSYEQY
TRBV20-1 | 13 | SASGRQTNYNEQF
TRBV5-4 | 17 | ASSATGALGAFGTDTQY
TRBV7-3 | 11 | ASSPRQGGVQF
TRBV7-2 | 12 | ASSRSWNGEKLF
TRBV7-8 | 12 | ASSPLQQGVGYT
TRBV19 | 10 | ASSPLNYGYT
TRBV5-6 | 13 | ASSLGHLAKDTQY
TRBV7-6 | 11 | ASSFGRQETRY
TRBV20-1 | 12 | SASRQGANTEAF
TRBV20-1 | 13 | SALAKDRASWEQY
TRBV19 | 11 | ATSGGAWDTQY
TRBV10-3 | 13 | AISRLAGNTGELF